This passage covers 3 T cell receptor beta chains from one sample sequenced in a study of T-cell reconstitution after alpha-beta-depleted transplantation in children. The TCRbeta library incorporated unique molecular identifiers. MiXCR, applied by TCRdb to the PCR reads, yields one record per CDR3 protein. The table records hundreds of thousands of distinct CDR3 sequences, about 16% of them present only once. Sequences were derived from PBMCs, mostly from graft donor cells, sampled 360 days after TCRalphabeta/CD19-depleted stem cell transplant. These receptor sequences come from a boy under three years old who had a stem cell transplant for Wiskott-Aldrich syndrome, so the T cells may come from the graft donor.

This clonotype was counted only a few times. CDR3 sequence (DNA): TGTGCCAGCAGTGTAATACAGGGGGTGGTAGCGGGAGGGAGTAAGAGCTCCTACAATGAGCAGTTCTTC. It yields the protein CASSVIQGVVAGGSKSSYNEQFF. J is TRBJ2-1 and V is TRBV2; 11 nucleotides agree with TRBD2. The CDR3 has 23 residues. Looked up from germline, CDR1 is SNHLY and CDR2 is FYNNEI. The V segment lost 4 bases and the J segment 0 bases; nucleotides outside the gene matches: 23.

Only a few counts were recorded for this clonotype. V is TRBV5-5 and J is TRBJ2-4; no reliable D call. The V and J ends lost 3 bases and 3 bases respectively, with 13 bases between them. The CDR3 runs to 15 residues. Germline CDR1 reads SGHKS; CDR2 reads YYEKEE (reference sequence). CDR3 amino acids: CASSSWVTDKNIQYF. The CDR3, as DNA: TGTGCCAGCAGCTCCTGGGTCACCGACAAAAACATTCAGTACTTC.

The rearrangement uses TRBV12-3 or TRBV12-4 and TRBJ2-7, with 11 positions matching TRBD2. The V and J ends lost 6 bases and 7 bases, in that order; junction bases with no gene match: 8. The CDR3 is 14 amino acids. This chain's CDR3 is CASSLAGGLSEQYF. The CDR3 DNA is TGTGCCAGCAGCCTAGCGGGAGGTCTATCTGAGCAGTACTTC.